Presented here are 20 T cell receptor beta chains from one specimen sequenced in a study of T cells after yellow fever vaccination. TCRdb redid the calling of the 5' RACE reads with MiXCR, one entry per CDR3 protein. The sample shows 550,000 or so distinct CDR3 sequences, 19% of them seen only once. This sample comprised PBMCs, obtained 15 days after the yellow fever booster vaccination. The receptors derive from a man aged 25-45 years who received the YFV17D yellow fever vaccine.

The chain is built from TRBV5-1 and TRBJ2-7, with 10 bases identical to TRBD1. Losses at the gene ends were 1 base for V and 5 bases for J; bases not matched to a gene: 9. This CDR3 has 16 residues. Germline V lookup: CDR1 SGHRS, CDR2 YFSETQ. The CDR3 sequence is CASSLPPGTGVHEQYF. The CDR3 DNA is TGCGCCAGCAGCTTGCCCCCCGGGACAGGGGTCCACGAGCAGTACTTC.

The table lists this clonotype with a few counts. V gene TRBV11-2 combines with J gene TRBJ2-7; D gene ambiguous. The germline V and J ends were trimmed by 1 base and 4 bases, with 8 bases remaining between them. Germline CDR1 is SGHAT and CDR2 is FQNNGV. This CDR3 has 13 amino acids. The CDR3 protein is CASSLVPQYEQYF. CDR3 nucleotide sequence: TGTGCCAGCAGCTTAGTCCCACAGTACGAGCAGTACTTC.

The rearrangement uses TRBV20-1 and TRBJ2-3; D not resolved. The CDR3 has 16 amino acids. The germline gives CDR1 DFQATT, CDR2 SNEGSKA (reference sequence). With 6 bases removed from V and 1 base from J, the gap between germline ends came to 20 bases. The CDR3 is CSAPVGGLRGTDTQYF. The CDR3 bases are TGCAGTGCCCCCGTGGGTGGGCTTAGGGGCACAGATACGCAGTATTTT.

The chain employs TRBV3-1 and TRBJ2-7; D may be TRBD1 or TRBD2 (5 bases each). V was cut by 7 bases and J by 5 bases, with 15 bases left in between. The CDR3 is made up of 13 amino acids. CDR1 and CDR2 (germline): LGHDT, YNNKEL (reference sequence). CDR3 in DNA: TGTGCCAGCACCCGGGGCCCGGCAGACGAGCAGTACTTC. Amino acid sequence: CASTRGPADEQYF.

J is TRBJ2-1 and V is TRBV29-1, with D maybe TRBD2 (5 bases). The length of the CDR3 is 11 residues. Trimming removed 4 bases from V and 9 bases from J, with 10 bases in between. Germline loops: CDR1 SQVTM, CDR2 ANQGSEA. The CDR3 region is CSVGEGSEQFF. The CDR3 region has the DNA TGCAGCGTTGGTGAGGGCTCTGAGCAGTTCTTC.

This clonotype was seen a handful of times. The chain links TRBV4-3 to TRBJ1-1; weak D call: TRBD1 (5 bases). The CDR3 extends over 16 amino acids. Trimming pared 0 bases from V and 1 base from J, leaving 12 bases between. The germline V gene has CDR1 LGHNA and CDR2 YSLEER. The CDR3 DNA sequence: TGCGCCAGCAGCCAAGATCTCGGGGGGTGGAACACTGAAGCTTTCTTT. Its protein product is CASSQDLGGWNTEAFF.

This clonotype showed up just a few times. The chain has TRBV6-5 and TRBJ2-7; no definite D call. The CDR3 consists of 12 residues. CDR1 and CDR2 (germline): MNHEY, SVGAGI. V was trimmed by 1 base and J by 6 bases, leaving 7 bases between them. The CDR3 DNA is TGTGCCAGCAGTTACTTGACGGGCGAGCAGTACTTC. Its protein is CASSYLTGEQYF.

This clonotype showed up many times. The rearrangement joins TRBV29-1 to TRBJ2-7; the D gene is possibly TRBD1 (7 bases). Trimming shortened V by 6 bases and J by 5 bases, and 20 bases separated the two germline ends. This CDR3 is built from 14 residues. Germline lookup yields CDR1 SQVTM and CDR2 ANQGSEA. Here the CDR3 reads CSVEGGGGGDEQYF. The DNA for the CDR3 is TGCAGCGTAGAGGGCGGAGGGGGCGGCGACGAGCAGTACTTC.

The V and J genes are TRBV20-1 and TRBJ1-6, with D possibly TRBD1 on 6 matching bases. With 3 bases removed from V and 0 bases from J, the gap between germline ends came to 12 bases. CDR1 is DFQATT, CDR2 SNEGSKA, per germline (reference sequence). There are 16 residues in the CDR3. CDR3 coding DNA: TGCAGTGCTAGGAACACAGGGAGCTCCTATAATTCACCCCTCCACTTT. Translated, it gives CSARNTGSSYNSPLHF.

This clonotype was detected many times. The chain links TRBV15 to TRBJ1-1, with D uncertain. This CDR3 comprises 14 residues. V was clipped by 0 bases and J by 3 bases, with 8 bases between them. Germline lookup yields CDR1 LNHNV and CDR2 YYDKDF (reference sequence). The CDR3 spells CATSREGSYTEAFF. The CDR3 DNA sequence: TGTGCCACCAGCAGAGAGGGGTCCTACACTGAAGCTTTCTTT.

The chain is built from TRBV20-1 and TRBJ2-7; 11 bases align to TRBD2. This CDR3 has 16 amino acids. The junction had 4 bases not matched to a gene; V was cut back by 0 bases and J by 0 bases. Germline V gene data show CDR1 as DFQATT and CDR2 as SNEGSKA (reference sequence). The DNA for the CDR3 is TGCAGTGCTAGAGACCCCGGACTAGCGGGCTCCTACGAGCAGTACTTC. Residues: CSARDPGLAGSYEQYF.

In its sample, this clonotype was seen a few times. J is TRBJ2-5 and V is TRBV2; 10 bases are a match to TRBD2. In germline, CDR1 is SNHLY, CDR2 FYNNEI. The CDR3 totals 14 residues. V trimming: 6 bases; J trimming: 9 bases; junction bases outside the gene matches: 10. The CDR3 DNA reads TGTGCCAGCAGCGGGACTAGCGTGGGCGGGGCCCAGTACTTC. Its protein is CASSGTSVGGAQYF.

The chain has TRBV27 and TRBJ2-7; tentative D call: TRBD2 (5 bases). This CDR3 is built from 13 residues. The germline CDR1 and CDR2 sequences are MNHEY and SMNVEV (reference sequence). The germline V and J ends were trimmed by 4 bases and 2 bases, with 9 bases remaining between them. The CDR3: CASSSDGAYEQYF. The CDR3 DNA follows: TGTGCCAGCAGTTCCGACGGGGCCTACGAGCAGTACTTC.

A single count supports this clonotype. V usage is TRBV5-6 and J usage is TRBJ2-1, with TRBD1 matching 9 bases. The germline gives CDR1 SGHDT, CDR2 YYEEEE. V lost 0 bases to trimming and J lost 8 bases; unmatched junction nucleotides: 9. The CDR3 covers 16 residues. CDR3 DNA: TGTGCCAGCAGCTTGGGGAGGGGACAGGGTTGGCATGAGCAGTTCTTC. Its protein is CASSLGRGQGWHEQFF.

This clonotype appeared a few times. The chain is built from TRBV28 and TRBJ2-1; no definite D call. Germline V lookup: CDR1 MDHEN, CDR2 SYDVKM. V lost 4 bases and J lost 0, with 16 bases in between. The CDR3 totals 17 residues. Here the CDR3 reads CASSSLLTASSYNEQFF. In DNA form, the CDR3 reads TGTGCCAGCAGTTCCCTCTTGACTGCAAGCTCCTACAATGAGCAGTTCTTC.

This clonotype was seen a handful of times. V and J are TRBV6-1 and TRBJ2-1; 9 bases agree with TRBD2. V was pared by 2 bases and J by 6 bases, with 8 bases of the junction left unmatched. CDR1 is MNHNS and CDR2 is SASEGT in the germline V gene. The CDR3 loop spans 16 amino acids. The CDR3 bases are TGTGCCAGCAGTGAATCGGCGGGAGGGCGGGGCAATGAGCAGTTCTTC. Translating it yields CASSESAGGRGNEQFF.

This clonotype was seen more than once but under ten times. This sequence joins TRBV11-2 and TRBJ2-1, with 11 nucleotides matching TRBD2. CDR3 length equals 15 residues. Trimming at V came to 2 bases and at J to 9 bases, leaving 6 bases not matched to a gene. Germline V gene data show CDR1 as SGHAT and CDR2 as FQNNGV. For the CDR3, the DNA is TGTGCCAGCAGCTTATTAGCGGGAGGGCCGCTTGAGCAGTTCTTC. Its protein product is CASSLLAGGPLEQFF.

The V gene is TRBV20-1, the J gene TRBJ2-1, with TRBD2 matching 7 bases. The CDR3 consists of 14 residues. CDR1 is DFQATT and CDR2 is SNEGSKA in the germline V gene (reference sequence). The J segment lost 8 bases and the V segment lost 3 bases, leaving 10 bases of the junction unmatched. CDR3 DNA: TGCAGTGCTAGCCGCCTAGCGGTAAGGGATGAGCAGTTCTTC. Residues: CSASRLAVRDEQFF.

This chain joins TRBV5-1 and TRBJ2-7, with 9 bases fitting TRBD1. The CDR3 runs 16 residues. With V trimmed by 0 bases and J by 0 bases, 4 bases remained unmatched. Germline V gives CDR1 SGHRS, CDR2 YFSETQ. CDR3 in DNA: TGCGCCAGCAGCTTGGACGGGACAGGGACCTCCTACGAGCAGTACTTC. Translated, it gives CASSLDGTGTSYEQYF.

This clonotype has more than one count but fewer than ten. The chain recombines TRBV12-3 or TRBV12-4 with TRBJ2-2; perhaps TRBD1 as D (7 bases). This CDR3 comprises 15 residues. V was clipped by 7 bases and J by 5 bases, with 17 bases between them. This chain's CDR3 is CASIRGTLATGELFF. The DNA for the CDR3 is TGTGCCAGCATCAGGGGGACCCTAGCGACCGGGGAGCTGTTTTTT.